This TCR beta chain was captured by sequencing in a study of shared clonotypes between healthy human individuals. Measured with immunoSEQ multiplex PCR; TCRdb has only the in-frame clones, and not every one. Found here are approximately 940,000 clones, over 60% of them singletons; the top ten hold about 1.5%. Looked up from germline, CDR1 is GTSNPN and CDR2 is SVGIG (reference sequence). The CDR3 contains 15 residues. Deletions cut 0 bases from V and 1 base from J, with 10 bases between. The sample holds a few counts of this clone. This specimen includes other DNA sequences encoding the same CDR3. V usage is TRBV30 and J usage is TRBJ1-3; D unclear. The clonotype originates from a man aged 18 to 29 in good health. The sequencing sample was made of memory CD4+ T cells sorted from blood. Subset defined: CD45RA-negative fraction. The DNA of the CDR3 is TGTGCCTGGAGTGTATCAGGTCGATCTGGAAACACCATATATTTT. Protein sequence: CAWSVSGRSGNTIYF.